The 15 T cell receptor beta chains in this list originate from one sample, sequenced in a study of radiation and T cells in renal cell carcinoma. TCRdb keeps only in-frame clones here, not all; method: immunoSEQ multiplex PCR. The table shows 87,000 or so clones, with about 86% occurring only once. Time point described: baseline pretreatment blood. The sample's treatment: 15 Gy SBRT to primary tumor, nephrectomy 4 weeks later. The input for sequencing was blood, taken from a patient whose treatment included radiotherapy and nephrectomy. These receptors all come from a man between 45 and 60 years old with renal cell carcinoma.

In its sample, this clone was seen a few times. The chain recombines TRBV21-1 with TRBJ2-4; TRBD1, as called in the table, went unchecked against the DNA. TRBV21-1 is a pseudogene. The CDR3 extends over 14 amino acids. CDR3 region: CASSTKTGLNIQYF. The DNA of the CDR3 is TGTGCCAGCAGCACTAAGACAGGGCTAAACATTCAGTACTTC.

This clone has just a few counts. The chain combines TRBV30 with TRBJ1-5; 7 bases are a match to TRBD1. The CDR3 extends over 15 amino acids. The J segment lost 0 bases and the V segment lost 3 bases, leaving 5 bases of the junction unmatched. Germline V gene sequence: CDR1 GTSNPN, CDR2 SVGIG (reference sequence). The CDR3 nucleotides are TGTGCCTGGAGAGGGACAGCCGATAGCAATCAGCCCCAGCATTTT. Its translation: CAWRGTADSNQPQHF.

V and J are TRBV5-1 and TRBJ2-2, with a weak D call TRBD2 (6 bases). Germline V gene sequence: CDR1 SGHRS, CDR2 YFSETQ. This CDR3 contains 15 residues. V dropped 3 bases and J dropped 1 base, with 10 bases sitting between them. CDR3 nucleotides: TGCGCCAGCAGCTCATCTAGCGTGAACACCGGGGAGCTGTTTTTT. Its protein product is CASSSSSVNTGELFF.

The chain's CDR3 is CSVEEGSGNTIYF. CDR3 DNA: TGCAGCGTTGAAGAGGGCTCTGGAAACACCATATATTTT. The chain is built from TRBV29-1 and TRBJ1-3; D is uncertain. Looked up from germline, CDR1 is SQVTM and CDR2 is ANQGSEA. The CDR3 totals 13 residues. V dropped 0 bases and J dropped 0 bases, with 3 bases sitting between them.

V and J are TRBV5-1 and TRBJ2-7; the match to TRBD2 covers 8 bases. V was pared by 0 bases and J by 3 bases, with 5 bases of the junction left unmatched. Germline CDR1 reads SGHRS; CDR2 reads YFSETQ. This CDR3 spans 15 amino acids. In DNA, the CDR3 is TGCGCCAGCAGCTTGGAACGTACTAGCGGCTACGAGCAGTACTTC. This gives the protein CASSLERTSGYEQYF.

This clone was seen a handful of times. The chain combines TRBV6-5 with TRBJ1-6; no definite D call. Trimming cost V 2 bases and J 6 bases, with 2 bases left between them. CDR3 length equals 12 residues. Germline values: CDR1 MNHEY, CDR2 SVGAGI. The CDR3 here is CASSYLNSPLHF. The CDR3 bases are TGTGCCAGCAGTTACCTTAATTCACCCCTCCACTTT.

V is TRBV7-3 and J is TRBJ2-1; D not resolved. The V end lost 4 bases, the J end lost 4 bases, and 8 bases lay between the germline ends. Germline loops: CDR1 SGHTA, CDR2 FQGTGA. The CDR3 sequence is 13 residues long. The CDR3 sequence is CASSSGVYNEQFF. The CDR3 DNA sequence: TGTGCCAGCAGCTCCGGTGTATACAATGAGCAGTTCTTC.

CDR3 protein: CASRGLSSYNEQFF. In nucleotides, the CDR3 is TGCGCCAGCCGAGGACTTAGCTCCTACAATGAGCAGTTCTTC. The V gene is TRBV5-1, the J gene TRBJ2-1; D perhaps matches TRBD2 (5 bases). CDR3 length equals 14 residues. V dropped 7 bases and J dropped 0 bases, with 11 bases sitting between them. CDR1 and CDR2 from the germline V gene are SGHRS and YFSETQ.

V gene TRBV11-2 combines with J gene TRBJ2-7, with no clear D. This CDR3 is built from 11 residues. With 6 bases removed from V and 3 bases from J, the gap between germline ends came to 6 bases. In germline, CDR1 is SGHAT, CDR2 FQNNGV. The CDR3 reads CASRPFYEQYF. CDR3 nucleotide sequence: TGTGCCAGCAGACCCTTCTACGAGCAGTACTTC.

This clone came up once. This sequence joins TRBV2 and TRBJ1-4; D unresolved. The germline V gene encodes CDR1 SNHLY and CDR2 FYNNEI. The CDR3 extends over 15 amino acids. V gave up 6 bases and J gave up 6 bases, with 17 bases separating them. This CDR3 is CASSRREAIDEKLFF. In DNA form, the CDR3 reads TGTGCCAGCAGCCGAAGGGAAGCGATAGATGAAAAACTGTTTTTT.

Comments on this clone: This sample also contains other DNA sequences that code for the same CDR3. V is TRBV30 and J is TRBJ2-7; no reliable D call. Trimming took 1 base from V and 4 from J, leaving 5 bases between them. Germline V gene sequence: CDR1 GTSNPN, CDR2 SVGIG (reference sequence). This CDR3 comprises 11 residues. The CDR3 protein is CAWSGAYEQYF. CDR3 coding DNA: TGTGCCTGGAGTGGAGCATACGAGCAGTACTTC.

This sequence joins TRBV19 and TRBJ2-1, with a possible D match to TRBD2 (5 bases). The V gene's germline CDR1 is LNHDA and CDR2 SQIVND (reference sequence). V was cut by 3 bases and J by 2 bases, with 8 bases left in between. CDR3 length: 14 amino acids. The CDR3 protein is CASSMVGAYNEQFF. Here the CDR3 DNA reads TGTGCCAGTAGTATGGTGGGAGCCTACAATGAGCAGTTCTTC.

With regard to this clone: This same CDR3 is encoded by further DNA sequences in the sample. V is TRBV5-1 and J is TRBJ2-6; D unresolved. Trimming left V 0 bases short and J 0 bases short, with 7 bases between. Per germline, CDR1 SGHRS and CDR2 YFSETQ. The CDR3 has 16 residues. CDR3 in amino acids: CASSLGRYSGANVLTF. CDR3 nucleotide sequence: TGCGCCAGCAGCTTGGGTCGGTACTCTGGGGCCAACGTCCTGACTTTC.

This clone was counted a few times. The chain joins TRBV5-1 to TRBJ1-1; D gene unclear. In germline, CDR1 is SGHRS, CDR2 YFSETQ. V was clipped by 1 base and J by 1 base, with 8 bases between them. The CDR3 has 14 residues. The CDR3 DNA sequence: TGCGCCAGCAGCTTGTTCTCAGAGAACACTGAAGCTTTCTTT. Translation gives CASSLFSENTEAFF.

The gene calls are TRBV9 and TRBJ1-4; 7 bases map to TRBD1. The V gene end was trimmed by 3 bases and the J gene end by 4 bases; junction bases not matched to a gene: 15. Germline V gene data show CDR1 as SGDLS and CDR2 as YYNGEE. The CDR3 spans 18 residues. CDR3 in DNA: TGTGCCAGCAGCGGGTCGACAGGGAGAGAGGGAGGTAATGAAAAACTGTTTTTT. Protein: CASSGSTGREGGNEKLFF. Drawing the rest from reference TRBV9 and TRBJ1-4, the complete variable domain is DSGVTQTPKHLITATGQRVTLRCSPRSGDLSVYWYQQSLDQGLQFLIQYYNGEERAKGNILERFSAQQFPDLHSELNLSSLELGDSALYFCASSGSTGREGGNEKLFFGSGTQLSVL.